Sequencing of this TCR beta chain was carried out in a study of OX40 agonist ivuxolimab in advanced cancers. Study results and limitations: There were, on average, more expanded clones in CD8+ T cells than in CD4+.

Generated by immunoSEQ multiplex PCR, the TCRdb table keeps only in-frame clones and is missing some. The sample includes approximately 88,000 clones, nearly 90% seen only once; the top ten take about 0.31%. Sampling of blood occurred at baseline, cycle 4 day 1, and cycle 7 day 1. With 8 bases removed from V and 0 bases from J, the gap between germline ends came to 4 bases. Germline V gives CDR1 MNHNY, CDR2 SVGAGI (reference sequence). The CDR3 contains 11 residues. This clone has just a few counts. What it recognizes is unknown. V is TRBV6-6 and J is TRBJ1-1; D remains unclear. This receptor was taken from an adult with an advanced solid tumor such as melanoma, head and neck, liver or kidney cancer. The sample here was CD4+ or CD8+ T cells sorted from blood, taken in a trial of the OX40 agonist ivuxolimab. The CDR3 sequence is CASLLNTEAFF. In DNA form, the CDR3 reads TGTGCCAGCCTTTTGAACACTGAAGCTTTCTTT.